Below are 18 T cell receptor beta chains sequenced from a single sample in a study of vaccination and CD4 T cells after COVID-19. Oncomine TCR Beta short-read sequencing was applied to DNA from cultured CD4+ T cells. TCRdb re-called the PCR reads with MiXCR, one entry per CDR3 protein. The sample has fewer than 20,000 distinct CDR3 sequences, 44% seen once. Documented time point: late sampling 161 to 241 days after vaccination in three convalescent patients. The sample's treatment: approximately nine-day PBMC culture with coronavirus spike peptide pools or control peptides (ViraFEST assay). Their antigen targets remain unknown. The material sequenced was CD4+ T cells from blood, cultured in vitro, taken about 7 months after SARS-CoV-2 vaccination. Every receptor here comes from a human donor who had recovered from COVID-19.

The rearrangement uses TRBV2 and TRBJ2-3; no reliable D call. V lost 1 base to trimming and J lost 4 bases, with 9 bases between them. The V gene's germline CDR1 is SNHLY and CDR2 FYNNEI. The CDR3 has 14 residues. The CDR3 sequence is CASSEGSLADTQYF. The CDR3 DNA is TGTGCCAGCAGTGAAGGGTCCCTGGCAGATACGCAGTATTTT.

The chain combines TRBV5-6 with TRBJ2-7, with a tentative D call TRBD2 (5 bases). The CDR3 consists of 13 residues. Trimming took 4 bases from V and 2 from J, leaving 10 bases between them. Germline CDR1 and CDR2: SGHDT and YYEEEE. In DNA form, the CDR3 reads TGTGCCAGCAGCAGCGGTCCTCCCTACGAGCAGTACTTC. Translated: CASSSGPPYEQYF.

V gene TRBV15 combines with J gene TRBJ2-7; 8 nucleotides line up with TRBD1. Germline assignment: CDR1 LNHNV and CDR2 YYDKDF (reference sequence). This CDR3 has 17 amino acids. V lost 0 bases to trimming and J lost 1 base; unmatched junction nucleotides: 8. The CDR3 reads CATSRDISGTGSYEQYF. CDR3 coding DNA: TGTGCCACCAGCAGAGATATCTCCGGGACAGGTTCCTACGAGCAGTACTTC. The full variable domain, its missing parts supplied by reference TRBV15 and TRBJ2-7, is DAMVIQNPRYQVTQFGKPVTLSCSQTLNHNVMYWYQQKSSQAPKLLFHYYDKDFNNEADTPDNFQSRRPNTSFCFLDIRSPGLGDTAMYLCATSRDISGTGSYEQYFGPGTRLTVT.

V usage is TRBV10-3 and J usage is TRBJ2-1; the match to TRBD2 covers 9 bases. The CDR3 has 14 residues. Germline V lookup: CDR1 ENHRY, CDR2 SYGVKD. The junction had 7 bases not matched to a gene; V was cut back by 4 bases and J by 9 bases. CDR3 nucleotides: TGTGCCATCAGTGTGGGCGGGGGGGTGAGTGAGCAGTTCTTC. Its protein is CAISVGGGVSEQFF.

In its sample, this clonotype was seen once. The chain is built from TRBV20-1 and TRBJ2-1; 15 nucleotides match TRBD2. CDR1 is DFQATT and CDR2 is SNEGSKA in the germline V gene (reference sequence). The V gene end was trimmed by 6 bases and the J gene end by 2 bases; junction bases not matched to a gene: 2. The CDR3 runs to 15 residues. The CDR3 protein is CSARTSGGAYNEQFF. DNA of the CDR3: TGCAGTGCCAGGACTAGCGGGGGGGCCTACAATGAGCAGTTCTTC.

The CDR3: CASSSYSGSGNTIYF. DNA of the CDR3: TGTGCCAGCAGCTCGTACAGTGGCTCTGGAAACACCATATATTTT. This chain joins TRBV6-1 and TRBJ1-3; D remains ambiguous. The CDR3 has 15 amino acids. Trimming removed 6 bases at V and 0 bases at J, with 12 bases between. Germline V gene sequence: CDR1 MNHNS, CDR2 SASEGT.

This clonotype was seen only a few times. The genes are TRBV7-6 and TRBJ2-5, with 8 bases aligning to TRBD1. This CDR3 spans 15 amino acids. Germline trimming cut 1 base from V and 5 bases from J; bases unmatched to any gene: 6. Germline V gene sequence: CDR1 SGHVS, CDR2 FNYEAQ. In DNA form, the CDR3 reads TGTGCCAGCAGCTTAGGGGCAGGGGGCTGGGAGACCCAGTACTTC. Its translation is CASSLGAGGWETQYF. The full variable domain, completed using reference TRBV7-6 and TRBJ2-5, is GAGVSQSPRYKVTKRGQDVALRCDPISGHVSLYWYRQALGQGPEFLTYFNYEAQQDKSGLPNDRFSAERPEGSISTLTIQRTEQRDSAMYRCASSLGAGGWETQYFGPGTRLLVL.

The V gene is TRBV7-3, the J gene TRBJ1-6; D not resolved. V was cut by 5 bases and J by 10 bases, with 12 bases left in between. This CDR3 has 13 amino acids. CDR1 SGHTA and CDR2 FQGTGA come from the germline V gene. CDR3: CASSAPSYSPLHF. CDR3 coding DNA: TGTGCCAGCAGCGCCCCCAGCTACTCACCCCTCCACTTT.

The chain carries TRBV10-3 and TRBJ1-1; tentative D call: TRBD1 (5 bases). Germline loops: CDR1 ENHRY, CDR2 SYGVKD. The length of the CDR3 is 16 residues. Deletions cut 3 bases from V and 0 bases from J, with 14 bases between. The CDR3 protein is CAISDTPGGVNTEAFF. CDR3 nucleotides: TGTGCCATCAGTGATACACCCGGGGGAGTGAACACTGAAGCTTTCTTT.

The V and J genes are TRBV7-8 and TRBJ2-1; possibly TRBD2 for D (6 bases). Germline V gene sequence: CDR1 SGHVS, CDR2 FQNEAQ. V was pared by 2 bases and J by 0 bases, with 11 bases between. CDR3 length: 16 amino acids. CDR3 amino acids: CASSLLVGGSYNEQFF. Written as DNA, the CDR3 is TGTGCCAGCAGCTTACTGGTCGGGGGCTCCTACAATGAGCAGTTCTTC.

The V and J genes are TRBV6-1 and TRBJ1-6; D is perhaps TRBD1 (6 bases). CDR1 and CDR2 (germline): MNHNS, SASEGT. This CDR3 is 15 amino acids long. Deletions cut 3 bases from V and 8 bases from J, with 14 bases between. The CDR3 loop reads CASSDQRGGYSPLHF. In nucleotides, the CDR3 is TGTGCCAGCAGTGATCAGAGGGGGGGGTATTCACCCCTCCACTTT.

This clonotype was seen more than once but under ten times. This chain joins TRBV20-1 and TRBJ2-3; the match to TRBD2 covers 7 bases. The V gene end was trimmed by 2 bases and the J gene end by 5 bases; junction bases not matched to a gene: 1. The CDR3 runs 12 residues. CDR1 and CDR2 (germline): DFQATT, SNEGSKA (reference sequence). CDR3: CSARTGGDTQYF. DNA for the CDR3: TGCAGTGCTAGAACGGGGGGAGATACGCAGTATTTT.

This sequence joins TRBV18 and TRBJ1-5; the D gene is possibly TRBD1 (5 bases). Germline loops: CDR1 KGHSH, CDR2 LQKENI. This CDR3 contains 15 residues. The V and J ends lost 0 bases and 1 base respectively, with 7 bases between them. The CDR3 DNA is TGTGCCAGCTCACCACCCGGGACGAGCAATCAGCCCCAGCATTTT. It is translated as CASSPPGTSNQPQHF. The whole variable domain, remainder taken from reference TRBV18 and TRBJ1-5, is NAGVMQNPRHLVRRRGQEARLRCSPMKGHSHVYWYRQLPEEGLKFMVYLQKENIIDESGMPKERFSAEFPKEGPSILRIQQVVRGDSAAYFCASSPPGTSNQPQHFGDGTRLSIL.

The chain recombines TRBV28 with TRBJ2-7; 7 bases line up with TRBD1. V shed 8 bases and J 2 bases; nucleotides not matched to a gene: 3. This CDR3 is 12 amino acids long. Germline loops: CDR1 MDHEN, CDR2 SYDVKM. The CDR3 protein is CASQTGTYEQYF. The CDR3 nucleotides read TGTGCCAGCCAGACAGGGACCTACGAGCAGTACTTC.

Concerning this clonotype itself: A read error may account for a junction end that differs from germline. CDR3 amino acids: CASSLSSRAYEQYF. CDR3 bases: TGTGCCAGCAGTCTATCATCGAGGGCCTACGAGCAGTACTTC. V gene TRBV27 combines with J gene TRBJ2-7; D is perhaps TRBD2 (5 bases). The CDR3 totals 14 residues. Germline V gene sequence: CDR1 MNHEY, CDR2 SMNVEV (reference sequence).

In this sample, this clonotype turned up a few times. The V call is TRBV6-1, the J call TRBJ2-7, with a possible D match to TRBD1 (6 bases). Trimming stripped 8 bases from V and 3 bases from J, with 20 bases between. The CDR3 extends over 15 amino acids. Germline V lookup: CDR1 MNHNS, CDR2 SASEGT. The CDR3 region has the DNA TGTGCCAGCGGGGAACAGGGTAGATCTGGCTACGAGCAGTACTTC. Amino acid sequence: CASGEQGRSGYEQYF.

V usage is TRBV7-9 and J usage is TRBJ2-3; TRBD1 agrees at 8 bases. This CDR3 has 14 residues. Germline CDR1 SEHNR, CDR2 FQNEAQ (reference sequence). V was clipped by 5 bases and J by 6 bases; unmatched bases: 7. This chain's CDR3 is CASSETGGADTQYF. The CDR3 DNA sequence: TGTGCCAGCAGCGAAACAGGGGGAGCGGATACGCAGTATTTT.

This clonotype has more than one count but fewer than ten. The chain employs TRBV7-6 and TRBJ1-2, with D possibly matching TRBD1 (6 bases). V was cut by 5 bases and J by 4 bases, with 20 bases left in between. The CDR3 loop spans 16 amino acids. Looked up from germline, CDR1 is SGHVS and CDR2 is FNYEAQ. As DNA, the CDR3 is TGTGCCAGCAGCCCAGATCTTGAGGGGACAACCTATGGCTACACCTTC. Translation: CASSPDLEGTTYGYTF.